This TCR beta chain was sequenced during a study of OX40 agonist ivuxolimab in advanced cancers. The wider study: Among those enrolled, mean age was approximately 62 years (range 23 to 79) and 82.7% were male. Study-level results: Clonal expansion from baseline to week 6 occurred in both CD4+ and CD8+ T cells. Which antigen the expanded peripheral T cells recognized is unknown. Compared with CD4+, CD8+ T cells on average had more expanded clones.

Points on this clone: The antigen is unknown.

CDR1 is MNHNS, CDR2 SASEGT, per germline. Trimming stripped 1 base from V and 5 bases from J, with 8 bases between. The CDR3 spans 13 residues. TCRdb keeps only in-frame clones here, not all; method: immunoSEQ multiplex PCR. The sample carries about 78,000 clones, almost 95% recorded once. J is TRBJ2-5 and V is TRBV6-1; D is ambiguous. This sequence originates from an adult with an advanced solid tumor such as melanoma, head and neck, liver or kidney cancer. The sample consisted of CD4+ or CD8+ T cells sorted from blood, taken in a trial of the OX40 agonist ivuxolimab. The CDR3 spells CASSEGGGETQYF. CDR3 coding DNA: TGTGCCAGCAGTGAAGGGGGTGGCGAGACCCAGTACTTC.